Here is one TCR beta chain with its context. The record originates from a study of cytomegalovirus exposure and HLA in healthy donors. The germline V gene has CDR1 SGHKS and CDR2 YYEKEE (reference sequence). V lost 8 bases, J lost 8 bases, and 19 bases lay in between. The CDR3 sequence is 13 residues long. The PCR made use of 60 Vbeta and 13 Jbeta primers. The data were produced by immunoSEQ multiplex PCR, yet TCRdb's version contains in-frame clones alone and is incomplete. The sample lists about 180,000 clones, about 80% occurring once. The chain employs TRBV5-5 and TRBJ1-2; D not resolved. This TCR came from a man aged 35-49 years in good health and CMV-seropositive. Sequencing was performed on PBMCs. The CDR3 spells CARKTPRAAGYTF. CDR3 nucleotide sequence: TGTGCCAGAAAGACGCCGCGAGCGGCCGGCTACACCTTC.